This TCR beta chain was obtained from a study of CD8+ T cells in alopecia areata. The V gene's germline CDR1 is SNHLY and CDR2 FYNNEI. The CDR3 is 15 amino acids. The V end was cut by 5 bases, the J end by 5 bases, with 16 bases between. As for treatment: oral pan-JAK inhibitor, 5-10 mg twice daily. After isolation, RNA underwent reverse transcription to generate cDNA as the sequencing template. Produced via immunoSEQ multiplex PCR; TCRdb's table is partial and in-frame only. This sample yields approximately 210,000 clones, of which roughly 44% are seen a single time; 2% to 3% belongs to the top ten. V is TRBV2 and J is TRBJ1-5; no clear D gene. The clonotype comes from a human donor with alopecia areata. Sequencing used CD4+ T cells sorted from blood, obtained at approximately week 36, from a patient treated with tofacitinib. The CDR3 DNA is TGTGCCAGCAGTAAGACCAGGACGGAGGATCAGCCCCAGCATTTT. Its translation: CASSKTRTEDQPQHF.